The 30 T cell receptor beta chains given below trace back to one sample, sequenced in a study of vaccination effects on CD4 cells after COVID-19. The ViraFEST assay expanded antigen-specific CD4+ T cells with viral peptide pools before sequencing. Isolation of CD4+ T cells took place after approximately ten days of culture. SARS-CoV-2 infected the person between March and December 2020, as confirmed by PCR. The participants, recipients of two vaccine doses, got either BNT162b2 or mRNA-1273. The assay was immunoSEQ multiplex PCR, and TCRdb's table has in-frame clones only and misses some. The data contain 11,000 to 15,000 clones, roughly 80% of them seen just once; the ten biggest clones take up around 17%. Antigens for these TCRs are unknown. The source material was CD4+ T cells from PBMCs cultured with SARS-CoV-2 spike peptides, sampled after COVID-19 vaccination. These receptors all stem from a human donor who had a prior SARS-CoV-2 infection.

The CDR3 sequence is CASSLGGGGHEQYF. CDR3 DNA: TGTGCCAGCAGCTTAGGCGGGGGGGGGCACGAGCAGTACTTC. The rearrangement joins TRBV7-8 to TRBJ2-7; 9 bases line up with TRBD2. This CDR3 is 14 amino acids long. Germline V CDR1 and CDR2: SGHVS, FQNEAQ. Trimming removed 1 base from V and 5 bases from J; junction bases left unmatched: 3.

The chain is built from TRBV5-6 and TRBJ2-1, with D uncertain. V was trimmed by 0 bases and J by 6 bases, leaving 16 bases between them. Per the germline V gene, CDR1 is SGHDT and CDR2 is YYEEEE. The CDR3 is 16 residues long. The CDR3 nucleotides read TGTGCCAGCAGCTTGGAGGGTGGTCGAACGGGCAATGAGCAGTTCTTC. It translates to CASSLEGGRTGNEQFF.

This rearrangement joins TRBV5-4 to TRBJ2-7, with 7 nucleotides matching TRBD1. Germline lookup yields CDR1 SGHNT and CDR2 YYREEE (reference sequence). After removal of 5 bases from V and 0 bases from J, the junction contained 5 bases not matched to a gene. CDR3 length equals 14 residues. CDR3 DNA sequence: TGTGCCAGCAGGGAACAGGGGCTCTCCTACGAGCAGTACTTC. Translation: CASREQGLSYEQYF.

The chain recombines TRBV5-1 with TRBJ1-6, with D unclear. The CDR3 extends over 13 amino acids. Trimming removed 5 bases from V and 5 bases from J, with 8 bases in between. Germline assignment: CDR1 SGHRS and CDR2 YFSETQ. CDR3 DNA: TGCGCCAGCAGGTACAGCAATAATTCACCCCTCCACTTT. Residues: CASRYSNNSPLHF. Full variable domain (remainder filled in from reference TRBV5-1 and TRBJ1-6): KAGVTQTPRYLIKTRGQQVTLSCSPISGHRSVSWYQQTPGQGLQFLFEYFSETQRNKGNFPGRFSGRQFSNSRSEMNVSTLELGDSALYLCASRYSNNSPLHFGNGTRLTVT.

The V gene is TRBV6-5, the J gene TRBJ2-7; 7 bases agree with TRBD2. The CDR3 has 15 residues. V lost 6 bases, J lost 9 bases, and 17 bases stayed unmatched. Germline V lookup: CDR1 MNHEY, CDR2 SVGAGI. The CDR3: CASSDAAGWGLSQYF. DNA for the CDR3: TGTGCCAGCAGCGACGCAGCGGGGTGGGGGTTGTCGCAGTACTTC.

This clone appeared a single time. V gene TRBV2 combines with J gene TRBJ1-1; D gene unclear. This CDR3 is 15 amino acids long. V was trimmed by 1 base and J by 1 base, leaving 10 bases between them. From germline, CDR1 is SNHLY and CDR2 FYNNEI. CDR3: CASSEGLGWNTEAFF. The CDR3, as DNA: TGTGCCAGCAGTGAAGGGTTGGGGTGGAACACTGAAGCTTTCTTT.

The chain has TRBV20-1 and TRBJ2-7; 9 positions agree with TRBD1. The CDR3 loop spans 14 amino acids. Germline-derived CDR1 and CDR2 are DFQATT and SNEGSKA (reference sequence). V lost 6 bases to trimming and J lost 3 bases; unmatched junction nucleotides: 9. The CDR3 nucleotides read TGCAGTGCAAGTCCCGGGACAGGGTTCTACGAGCAGTACTTC. This sequence encodes CSASPGTGFYEQYF.

This clone was counted a few times. The chain employs TRBV14 and TRBJ1-4, with 8 bases lining up with TRBD1. The J segment lost 7 bases and the V segment lost 2 bases, leaving 15 bases of the junction unmatched. Germline lookup yields CDR1 SGHDN and CDR2 FVKESK. The CDR3 loop spans 18 amino acids. CDR3 residues: CASSQPAYRQGWGEKLFF. CDR3 nucleotide sequence: TGTGCCAGCAGCCAACCTGCGTACCGACAGGGGTGGGGTGAAAAACTGTTTTTT.

V usage is TRBV15 and J usage is TRBJ2-3; D might be TRBD1 or TRBD2, each matching 6 bases. The CDR3 is 16 residues long. Germline CDR1 is LNHNV and CDR2 is YYDKDF (reference sequence). V lost 2 bases, J lost 3 bases, and 15 bases lay in between. CDR3: CATSRRRGADTDTQYF. The DNA of the CDR3 is TGTGCCACCAGCAGACGTAGGGGGGCAGATACAGATACGCAGTATTTT. Full variable domain (missing parts from reference TRBV15 and TRBJ2-3): DAMVIQNPRYQVTQFGKPVTLSCSQTLNHNVMYWYQQKSSQAPKLLFHYYDKDFNNEADTPDNFQSRRPNTSFCFLDIRSPGLGDTAMYLCATSRRRGADTDTQYFGPGTRLTVL.

The gene calls are TRBV12-5 and TRBJ2-5; D is perhaps TRBD1 (5 bases). V was shortened by 4 bases and J by 5 bases, with 11 bases between the two germline ends. The CDR3 spans 13 residues. The V gene's germline CDR1 is LGHNT and CDR2 FRNRAP. CDR3 in amino acids: CASGSQGWETQYF. DNA of the CDR3: TGTGCTAGTGGTTCGCAGGGATGGGAGACCCAGTACTTC. Using reference TRBV12-5 and TRBJ2-5 for the parts outside the CDR3, the full variable domain is DARVTQTPRHKVTEMGQEVTMRCQPILGHNTVFWYRQTMMQGLELLAYFRNRAPLDDSGMPKDRFSAEMPDATLATLKIQPSEPRDSAVYFCASGSQGWETQYFGPGTRLLVL.

The V call is TRBV9, the J call TRBJ2-3, with D possibly being TRBD2 (5 bases). V was pared by 4 bases and J by 2 bases, with 14 bases between. The germline gives CDR1 SGDLS, CDR2 YYNGEE. The CDR3 loop spans 15 amino acids. The chain's CDR3 is CASSLGGGPTDTQYF. The CDR3 nucleotides are TGTGCCAGCAGCCTAGGTGGAGGCCCCACAGATACGCAGTATTTT.

The rearrangement uses TRBV11-3 and TRBJ2-1; tentative D call: TRBD2 (6 bases). The CDR3 contains 15 residues. Germline V gene sequence: CDR1 SGHNT, CDR2 YENEEA. The V and J ends lost 5 bases and 6 bases respectively, with 17 bases between them. In DNA, the CDR3 is TGTGCCAGCAGCCAGGATGGAGGGCGAGGCAATGAGCAGTTCTTC. It codes for CASSQDGGRGNEQFF.

On this clone itself: The missing conserved phenylalanine or tryptophan at the end of this CDR3 makes a read error likely. The DNA is omitted, as the CDR3 cannot be located on it reliably, and the CDR3 follows TCRdb's listing. V gene TRBV18 combines with J gene TRBJ2-7; TRBD2 is the table's D call and was not checked against the DNA. The CDR3 contains 13 residues when both ends are counted. Germline loops: CDR1 KGHSH, CDR2 LQKENI. CDR3 amino acids: CASSPGNWKGLNL.

This clone was found a few times. Its ends do not fully match the called genes, so a read error is possible. The chain employs TRBV20-1 and TRBJ1-6, with TRBD1 as a possible D gene (5 bases). This CDR3 comprises 11 residues. In germline, CDR1 is DFQATT, CDR2 SNEGSKA (reference sequence). CDR3 in DNA: TGCAGTGCTAGTGTCTTCCGGGACGTATACTTT. This codes for CSASVFRDVYF.

The chain links TRBV5-1 to TRBJ2-1; D perhaps matches TRBD1 (8 bases). The CDR3 runs 16 residues. The V end lost 1 base, the J end lost 2 bases, and 13 bases lay between the germline ends. The germline V gene has CDR1 SGHRS and CDR2 YFSETQ. CDR3 amino acids: CASSLNRGGPYNEQFF. The CDR3 DNA reads TGCGCCAGCAGCTTGAACAGGGGGGGCCCCTACAATGAGCAGTTCTTC.

The chain carries TRBV4-2 and TRBJ2-5, with 7 bases lining up with TRBD2. Trimming took 4 bases from V and 2 from J; bases not matched to a gene: 13. The CDR3 loop spans 17 amino acids. Germline-derived CDR1 and CDR2 are LGHNA and YNFKEQ. The CDR3 DNA sequence: TGTGCCAGCAGCCCCTTTGGGTTTGGGGGAGGGCAAGAGACCCAGTACTTC. Its translation: CASSPFGFGGGQETQYF.

This chain's CDR3 is CASSGSSQETQYF. CDR3 sequence (DNA): TGTGCCAGTAGTGGCTCCAGCCAAGAGACCCAGTACTTC. The chain links TRBV19 to TRBJ2-5; D gene unclear. V gave up 5 bases and J gave up 1 base, with 8 bases separating them. The CDR3 covers 13 residues. In germline, CDR1 is LNHDA, CDR2 SQIVND (reference sequence).

The rearrangement joins TRBV6-2 or TRBV6-3 to TRBJ2-3; TRBD2 matches at 7 bases. The ends lost 2 bases at V and 0 bases at J; junction bases unmatched: 5. Germline values: CDR1 MNHEY, CDR2 SVGEGT. The CDR3 runs 16 residues. The CDR3 nucleotides read TGTGCCAGCAGTTACCCGGGGGGTGGGAGCACAGATACGCAGTATTTT. Translated: CASSYPGGGSTDTQYF.

CDR3: CASSLGQGPDEKLFF. The CDR3, as DNA: TGTGCCAGCAGTTTAGGACAGGGACCCGATGAAAAACTGTTTTTT. The rearrangement joins TRBV3-1 (or the pseudogene TRBV3-2) to TRBJ1-4, with 8 bases matching TRBD1. The CDR3 is 15 residues long. Germline CDR1 and CDR2: LGHDT and YNNKEL (reference sequence). V shed 6 bases and J 6 bases; nucleotides not matched to a gene: 9.

V and J are TRBV2 and TRBJ1-2; no firm D call. Germline V gives CDR1 SNHLY, CDR2 FYNNEI. V was clipped by 3 bases and J by 4 bases, with 9 bases between them. The CDR3 consists of 13 residues. The CDR3 here is CASSDSAGYGYTF. The CDR3 nucleotides are TGTGCCAGCAGTGACAGCGCCGGCTATGGCTACACCTTC.

The V call is TRBV7-9, the J call TRBJ2-6, with a tentative D call TRBD1 (5 bases). Trimming took off 5 bases at V and 2 bases at J, with 16 bases between the two ends. CDR1 is SEHNR, CDR2 FQNEAQ, per germline (reference sequence). The CDR3 extends over 17 amino acids. The CDR3 region has the DNA TGTGCCAGCAGCCCCGACAGACTCATGACTGGGGCCAACGTCCTGACTTTC. Amino acids: CASSPDRLMTGANVLTF. Full variable domain (rest looked up from reference TRBV7-9 and TRBJ2-6): DTGVSQNPRHKITKRGQNVTFRCDPISEHNRLYWYRQTLGQGPEFLTYFQNEAQLEKSRLLSDRFSAERPKGSFSTLEIQRTEQGDSAMYLCASSPDRLMTGANVLTFGAGSRLTVL.

The genes are TRBV2 and TRBJ1-2, with D perhaps matching TRBD1 (6 bases). V was cut by 4 bases and J by 7 bases, with 13 bases left in between. The CDR3 extends over 13 amino acids. The germline CDR1 and CDR2 sequences are SNHLY and FYNNEI. The CDR3 region is CASSVSGAGGYTF. The DNA for the CDR3 is TGTGCCAGCAGTGTATCAGGGGCGGGTGGCTACACCTTC.

This chain joins TRBV25-1 and TRBJ1-4; TRBD1 is a possible D gene (5 bases). In germline, CDR1 is MGHDK, CDR2 SYGVNS. This CDR3 has 14 amino acids. V was clipped by 2 bases and J by 3 bases, with 7 bases between them. The CDR3 nucleotides read TGTGCCAGCAGTGAAGCAGGGTCTAATGAAAAACTGTTTTTT. Translated, it gives CASSEAGSNEKLFF.

V usage is TRBV6-4 and J usage is TRBJ1-5; D call uncertain. The germline V gene encodes CDR1 MRHNA and CDR2 SNTAGT. The CDR3 contains 14 residues. V lost 4 bases and J lost 2, with 9 bases in between. In DNA form, the CDR3 reads TGTGCCAGCAGTGTTGAAGGCGGCAATCAGCCCCAGCATTTT. The encoded protein is CASSVEGGNQPQHF.

The chain joins TRBV7-3 to TRBJ2-2; D gene unclear. Germline V gene sequence: CDR1 SGHTA, CDR2 FQGTGA. CDR3 length: 13 amino acids. Trimming removed 4 bases at V and 7 bases at J, with 10 bases between. The CDR3, as DNA: TGTGCCAGCAGCTCTCAAATTCTCGGGGAGCTGTTTTTT. Translation: CASSSQILGELFF. The whole variable domain, remainder taken from reference TRBV7-3 and TRBJ2-2, is GAGVSQTPSNKVTEKGKYVELRCDPISGHTALYWYRQSLGQGPEFLIYFQGTGAADDSGLPNDRFFAVRPEGSVSTLKIQRTERGDSAVYLCASSSQILGELFFGEGSRLTVL.

The V and J genes are TRBV7-9 and TRBJ2-4, with 8 bases that match TRBD2. The CDR3 sequence is 17 residues long. The germline V gene has CDR1 SEHNR and CDR2 FQNEAQ (reference sequence). V lost 1 base to trimming and J lost 0 bases; unmatched junction nucleotides: 5. CDR3 coding DNA: TGTGCCAGCAGCTTAGAGTCCGGGAGGGTAGCCAAAAACATTCAGTACTTC. It encodes CASSLESGRVAKNIQYF.

The V call is TRBV5-1, the J call TRBJ2-7; 9 nucleotides match TRBD1. The CDR3 contains 15 residues. V lost 4 bases and J lost 3; bases outside the gene matches: 8. Germline V gene sequence: CDR1 SGHRS, CDR2 YFSETQ. The CDR3 spells CASSPTGTGNYEQYF. DNA for the CDR3: TGCGCCAGCAGCCCTACCGGGACAGGGAACTACGAGCAGTACTTC.

The genes are TRBV5-1 and TRBJ1-4, with 9 bases aligning to TRBD1. Trimming cost V 2 bases and J 8 bases; bases outside gene matches: 4. The CDR3 has 14 residues. Germline V gives CDR1 SGHRS, CDR2 YFSETQ. The CDR3: CASSLQGAWEKLFF. DNA for the CDR3: TGCGCCAGCAGCTTACAGGGGGCATGGGAAAAACTGTTTTTT.

The J gene is TRBJ2-5, the V gene TRBV7-3, with 8 bases fitting TRBD2. Germline CDR1 and CDR2: SGHTA and FQGTGA. The V gene end was trimmed by 4 bases and the J gene end by 5 bases; junction bases not matched to a gene: 3. The CDR3 totals 13 residues. In DNA form, the CDR3 reads TGTGCCAGCAGCTCCCGGGAGGGGGAGACCCAGTACTTC. Its protein is CASSSREGETQYF.

The chain combines TRBV13 with TRBJ1-4; unclear D gene. Germline V gives CDR1 PRHDT, CDR2 FYEKMQ (reference sequence). The CDR3 loop spans 14 amino acids. Between the trimmed V and J ends, which lost 3 bases and 5 bases, there was a span of 10 bases. The CDR3 reads CASSLGAKNEKLFF. CDR3 DNA: TGTGCCAGCAGCTTGGGTGCGAAAAATGAAAAACTGTTTTTT.